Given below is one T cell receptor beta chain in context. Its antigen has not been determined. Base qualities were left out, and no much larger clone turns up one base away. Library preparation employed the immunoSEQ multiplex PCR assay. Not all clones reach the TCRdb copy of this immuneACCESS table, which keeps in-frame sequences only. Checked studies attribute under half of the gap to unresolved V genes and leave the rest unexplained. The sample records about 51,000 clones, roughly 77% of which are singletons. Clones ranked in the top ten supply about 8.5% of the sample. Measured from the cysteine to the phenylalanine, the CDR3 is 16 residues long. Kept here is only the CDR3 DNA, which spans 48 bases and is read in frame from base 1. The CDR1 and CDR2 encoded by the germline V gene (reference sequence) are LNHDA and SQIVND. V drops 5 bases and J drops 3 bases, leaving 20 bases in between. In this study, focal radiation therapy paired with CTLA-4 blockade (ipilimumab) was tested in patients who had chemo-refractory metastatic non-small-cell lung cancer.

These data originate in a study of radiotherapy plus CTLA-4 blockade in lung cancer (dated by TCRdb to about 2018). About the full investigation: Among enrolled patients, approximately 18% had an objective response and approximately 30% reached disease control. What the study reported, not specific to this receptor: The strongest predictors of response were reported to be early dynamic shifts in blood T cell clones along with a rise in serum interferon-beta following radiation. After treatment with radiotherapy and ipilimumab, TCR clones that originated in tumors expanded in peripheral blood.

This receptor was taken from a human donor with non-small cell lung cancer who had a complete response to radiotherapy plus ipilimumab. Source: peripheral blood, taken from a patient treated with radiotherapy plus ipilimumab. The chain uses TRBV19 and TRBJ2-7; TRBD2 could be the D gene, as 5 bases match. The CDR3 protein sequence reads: CASSGPRRASFYEQYF. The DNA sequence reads TGTGCCAGTAGTGGACCCCGGCGGGCCTCCTTCTACGAGCAGTACTTC.